Below are 31 T cell receptor beta chains sequenced from a single sample in a study of T cell repertoires in aging, cancer and after chemotherapy (dated by TCRdb to between 2018 and 2021). TCR beta rearrangements were amplified from genomic DNA extracted from peripheral blood rather than from sorted cells or RNA. The sample was run on an Illumina MiSeq. Multiplex touch-down PCR with a mixed TRB-A/B primer pool was used to amplify rearranged TRB sequences covering the V, D and J segments. In TCRdb, the public reads were trimmed at Q25 with fastp and aligned with MiXCR, with productive beta chains retained. When rows share a CDR3 protein, they turn into one entry using the most common DNA and genes. This sample has roughly 15,000 distinct CDR3 sequences in its table, and about 50% of those were observed once. Over 9.5% of the sample is in the top ten clones. Source material: blood. All receptors come from a human donor in good health.

The chain uses TRBV12-3 or TRBV12-4 and TRBJ1-5, with a possible D match to TRBD1 (6 bases). CDR3 size: 13 residues. V was cut by 4 bases and J by 6 bases, with 10 bases left in between. The CDR3, as DNA: TGTGCCAGCAGTTGGGGGCGGGCTCAGCCCCAGCATTTT. Translating it yields CASSWGRAQPQHF.

This clonotype was counted only a few times. The chain employs TRBV19 and TRBJ1-2; D gene uncertain. Germline V gives CDR1 LNHDA, CDR2 SQIVND (reference sequence). The V and J ends lost 6 bases and 8 bases respectively, with 19 bases between them. CDR3 length: 14 amino acids. The CDR3 spells CASRMVGKSEGYTF. CDR3 bases: TGTGCCAGTAGGATGGTGGGCAAATCGGAGGGCTACACCTTC.

Judged by abundance, this clonotype is medium-sized. The rearrangement links TRBV7-2 to TRBJ2-7; 9 bases map to TRBD2. The germline CDR1 and CDR2 sequences are SGHTA and FQGNSA. CDR3 length equals 16 residues. The V and J ends lost 4 bases and 7 bases, in that order; junction bases with no gene match: 14. The CDR3 sequence is CASSSVSGSTEPEQYF. The CDR3 coding sequence is TGTGCCAGCAGCTCAGTTAGCGGGAGCACTGAGCCTGAGCAGTACTTC.

The rearrangement joins TRBV19 to TRBJ2-1; D gene ambiguous. Germline V gene sequence: CDR1 LNHDA, CDR2 SQIVND (reference sequence). The CDR3 covers 15 residues. V lost 6 bases, J lost 0 bases, and 12 bases lay in between. CDR3 amino acids: CASREGLSSYNEQFF. For the CDR3, the DNA is TGTGCCAGTAGGGAAGGGCTTAGCTCCTACAATGAGCAGTTCTTC.

CDR3 protein: CASSLVGAPYEQYF. CDR3 in DNA: TGTGCCAGCAGCTTAGTTGGGGCCCCCTACGAGCAGTACTTC. This chain links TRBV7-2 with TRBJ2-7, with a tentative D call TRBD1 (5 bases). Germline V gives CDR1 SGHTA, CDR2 FQGNSA. The ends were cut back, 1 base at V and 2 bases at J, with 9 bases in the middle. This CDR3 is 14 amino acids long.

V gene TRBV4-3 combines with J gene TRBJ2-3; TRBD2 matches at 7 bases. In germline, CDR1 is LGHNA, CDR2 YSLEER. The J segment lost 4 bases and the V segment lost 0 bases, leaving 13 bases of the junction unmatched. The CDR3 runs to 18 residues. This CDR3 is CASSQETASGEGPDTQYF. In DNA, the CDR3 is TGCGCCAGCAGCCAAGAAACCGCTAGCGGAGAGGGCCCAGATACGCAGTATTTT.

V gene TRBV30 combines with J gene TRBJ2-7; tentatively, D is TRBD1 (6 bases). The CDR3 covers 13 residues. Trimming pared 0 bases from V and 3 bases from J, leaving 9 bases between. Germline V gene data show CDR1 as GTSNPN and CDR2 as SVGIG (reference sequence). The CDR3 is CAWSVNRDYEQYF. The CDR3 DNA follows: TGTGCCTGGAGTGTAAACAGGGACTACGAGCAGTACTTC.

Note on this clonotype: This could be a read error, since a much larger clone is one nucleotide away. This sequence joins TRBV29-1 and TRBJ2-5; 7 nucleotides match TRBD2. Germline V lookup: CDR1 SQVTM, CDR2 ANQGSEA. This CDR3 contains 12 residues. CDR3 nucleotide sequence: TGCGGCGCGCTTCGGGAGGAAGAGACCCAGTACTTC. Amino acids: CGALREEETQYF. The full variable domain, in which reference TRBV29-1 and TRBJ2-5 provide the parts outside the CDR3, is SAVISQKPSRDICQRGTSLTIQCQVDSQVTMMFWYRQQPGQSLTLIATANQGSEATYESGFVIDKFPISRPNLTFSTLTVSNMSPEDSSIYLCGALREEETQYFGPGTRLLVL.

The chain joins TRBV7-6 to TRBJ2-7; TRBD1 agrees at 8 bases. V shed 2 bases, J shed 5 bases, and the junction held 8 bases outside the gene matches. This CDR3 is built from 15 residues. Germline CDR1 is SGHVS and CDR2 is FNYEAQ. The CDR3 sequence is CASSLFQGALDEQYF. CDR3 DNA sequence: TGTGCCAGCAGCTTATTTCAGGGGGCGTTAGACGAGCAGTACTTC.

This clonotype was detected a few times. This rearrangement joins TRBV15 to TRBJ2-7; D tentatively fits TRBD1 or TRBD2 (5 bases each). Germline V gene data show CDR1 as LNHNV and CDR2 as YYDKDF (reference sequence). The CDR3 runs 15 residues. Trimming removed 0 bases at V and 2 bases at J, with 11 bases between. The CDR3 spells CATSRETRGTYEQYF. CDR3 DNA sequence: TGTGCCACCAGCAGAGAAACGAGGGGCACCTACGAGCAGTACTTC.

The chain uses TRBV19 and TRBJ1-1; TRBD1 aligns across 9 bases. J gave up 1 base and V 2 bases, and 8 bases lay outside the gene matches. The CDR3 spans 17 residues. Per the germline V gene, CDR1 is LNHDA and CDR2 is SQIVND (reference sequence). CDR3 protein: CASSILIGTGRNTEAFF. Here the CDR3 DNA reads TGTGCCAGTAGTATACTAATAGGGACAGGGCGGAACACTGAAGCTTTCTTT.

The chain links TRBV10-3 to TRBJ2-7; no clear D gene. The V and J ends lost 0 bases and 6 bases respectively, with 3 bases between them. The germline CDR1 and CDR2 sequences are ENHRY and SYGVKD. This CDR3 is 11 amino acids long. The CDR3 nucleotides read TGTGCCATCAGTGAGTCGGGCGAGCAGTACTTC. Protein: CAISESGEQYF.

The chain combines TRBV27 with TRBJ1-2; D is possibly TRBD1 (5 bases). This CDR3 is 14 amino acids long. V was clipped by 0 bases and J by 6 bases, with 11 bases between them. Germline V lookup: CDR1 MNHEY, CDR2 SMNVEV (reference sequence). CDR3 in DNA: TGTGCCAGCAGTTTATCGTCGGGACGAAATGGCTACACCTTC. It encodes CASSLSSGRNGYTF.

This chain uses TRBV6-5 with TRBJ1-1; TRBD1 might be the D (5 bases). CDR3 length equals 15 residues. V was clipped by 0 bases and J by 4 bases, with 12 bases between them. Germline-derived CDR1 and CDR2 are MNHEY and SVGAGI. The chain's CDR3 is CASSYSFQGGTEAFF. CDR3 DNA sequence: TGTGCCAGCAGTTACTCGTTCCAGGGTGGCACTGAAGCTTTCTTT.

The V and J genes are TRBV30 and TRBJ1-4; 8 bases map to TRBD1. V gave up 5 bases and J gave up 4 bases; unmatched junction bases: 3. The CDR3 contains 13 residues. Germline CDR1 reads GTSNPN; CDR2 reads SVGIG (reference sequence). CDR3 coding DNA: TGTGCCTGGGCAGGGGGCGGTAATGAAAAACTGTTTTTT. Translating gives CAWAGGGNEKLFF.

This rearrangement joins TRBV27 to TRBJ2-1, with 9 bases fitting TRBD2. Germline lookup yields CDR1 MNHEY and CDR2 SMNVEV (reference sequence). Trimming took 6 bases from V and 4 from J; bases not matched to a gene: 13. The CDR3 runs 17 residues. CDR3 in amino acids: CASSPRRSSGIYNEQFF. The CDR3 coding sequence is TGTGCCAGCAGCCCCCGTAGGTCTAGCGGGATATACAATGAGCAGTTCTTC.

The chain links TRBV27 to TRBJ2-7; TRBD2 agrees at 9 bases. The V segment lost 3 bases and the J segment 9 bases; nucleotides outside the gene matches: 9. The germline V gene encodes CDR1 MNHEY and CDR2 SMNVEV (reference sequence). This CDR3 is built from 14 residues. CDR3 loop: CASSLTSGPTLQYF. DNA of the CDR3: TGTGCCAGCAGTTTGACTAGCGGCCCTACGTTGCAGTACTTC.

This rearrangement joins TRBV19 to TRBJ2-5, with D tentatively TRBD2 (6 bases). CDR1 LNHDA and CDR2 SQIVND come from the germline V gene (reference sequence). The CDR3 covers 14 residues. V lost 7 bases and J 1 base, leaving 13 bases between the germline ends. The CDR3 DNA follows: TGTGCCAGTAACACCGGGAGAAGCCAAGAGACCCAGTACTTC. Its translation: CASNTGRSQETQYF.

The chain has TRBV27 and TRBJ2-1; a weak D match, TRBD2 (7 bases). The length of the CDR3 is 15 residues. Germline V gives CDR1 MNHEY, CDR2 SMNVEV (reference sequence). V gave up 6 bases and J gave up 5 bases, with 17 bases separating them. The CDR3 spells CASRNYRAGDNEQFF. In DNA, the CDR3 is TGTGCCAGCAGGAACTACAGGGCGGGAGACAATGAGCAGTTCTTC.

This clonotype was counted only a few times. The chain has TRBV5-6 and TRBJ1-1; no firm D call. CDR1 and CDR2 (germline): SGHDT, YYEEEE. The CDR3 totals 13 residues. V was pared by 5 bases and J by 4 bases, with 12 bases between. CDR3 nucleotide sequence: TGTGCCAGCAGAGGGCCCTCAGGCACTGAAGCTTTCTTT. Translated: CASRGPSGTEAFF.

The genes are TRBV5-6 and TRBJ2-7, with TRBD2 matching over 9 bases. V lost 1 base, J lost 5 bases, and 7 bases stayed unmatched. Germline lookup yields CDR1 SGHDT and CDR2 YYEEEE. The CDR3 totals 15 residues. The CDR3 protein is CASSLRGLASDEQYF. The CDR3 DNA reads TGTGCCAGCAGCTTGCGAGGACTAGCGAGTGACGAGCAGTACTTC.

Only a few counts were recorded for this clonotype. The J gene is TRBJ2-5, the V gene TRBV6-1; D is possibly TRBD2 (5 bases). The CDR3 runs 13 residues. The V and J ends lost 1 base and 5 bases respectively, with 8 bases between them. CDR1 is MNHNS and CDR2 is SASEGT in the germline V gene. This CDR3 is CASSEGWRETQYF. The CDR3, as DNA: TGTGCCAGCAGTGAAGGATGGAGGGAGACCCAGTACTTC.

J is TRBJ1-4 and V is TRBV6-1; the match to TRBD1 covers 7 bases. CDR1 is MNHNS, CDR2 SASEGT, per germline. The CDR3 has 14 amino acids. V trimming: 6 bases; J trimming: 6 bases; junction bases outside the gene matches: 7. Here the CDR3 reads CASSRQGGDEKLFF. As DNA, the CDR3 is TGTGCCAGCAGCCGACAGGGAGGGGATGAAAAACTGTTTTTT.

The chain has TRBV27 and TRBJ1-1, with TRBD1 as a possible D gene (6 bases). V was cut by 2 bases and J by 0 bases, with 7 bases left in between. The CDR3 runs 14 residues. Germline CDR1 is MNHEY and CDR2 is SMNVEV (reference sequence). The CDR3 DNA reads as TGTGCCAGCAGTTTAACAGGGCTGAACACTGAAGCTTTCTTT. This translates into CASSLTGLNTEAFF.

This clonotype was detected once. The chain combines TRBV25-1 with TRBJ1-2, with TRBD1 matching over 8 bases. The CDR3 contains 16 residues. In germline, CDR1 is MGHDK, CDR2 SYGVNS. After removal of 4 bases from V and 2 bases from J, the junction contained 9 bases not matched to a gene. CDR3 coding DNA: TGTGCCAGCAGTGCCCCCGGACAGGGTAAAAACTATGGCTACACCTTC. Protein product: CASSAPGQGKNYGYTF.

This chain connects TRBV12-3 or TRBV12-4 to TRBJ2-7; no clear D. The ends were cut back, 3 bases at V and 5 bases at J, with 5 bases in the middle. The CDR3 has 11 amino acids. The CDR3 coding sequence is TGTGCCAGCAGTTTTGGTGACGAGCAGTACTTC. Protein product: CASSFGDEQYF.

This clonotype showed up just a few times. This chain connects TRBV11-1 to TRBJ2-3; 9 nucleotides agree with TRBD2. This CDR3 contains 15 residues. Germline V gene lookup returns CDR1 SGHAT and CDR2 FQDESV (reference sequence). The V gene end was trimmed by 4 bases and the J gene end by 7 bases; junction bases not matched to a gene: 9. This chain's CDR3 is CASSSFSGRPNTQYF. The CDR3 coding sequence is TGTGCCAGCAGCTCCTTTAGCGGGAGACCCAATACGCAGTATTTT.

This sequence joins TRBV29-1 and TRBJ1-1; tentatively, D is TRBD1 (6 bases). This CDR3 has 14 amino acids. V dropped 0 bases and J dropped 3 bases, with 11 bases sitting between them. Germline V gives CDR1 SQVTM, CDR2 ANQGSEA. CDR3 sequence reads: CSVEEGGWDTEAFF. The CDR3 nucleotides read TGCAGCGTTGAAGAAGGGGGATGGGACACTGAAGCTTTCTTT.

V and J are TRBV20-1 and TRBJ2-1; 9 bases map to TRBD2. The CDR3 contains 14 residues. Per the germline V gene, CDR1 is DFQATT and CDR2 is SNEGSKA (reference sequence). V shed 6 bases and J 8 bases; nucleotides not matched to a gene: 11. CDR3 nucleotide sequence: TGCAGTGCCCTCCGGCCTAGCGGGACGGATGAGCAGTTCTTC. This sequence encodes CSALRPSGTDEQFF.

The J gene is TRBJ2-5, the V gene TRBV30; D is unclear. Germline CDR1 GTSNPN, CDR2 SVGIG (reference sequence). Trimming shortened V by 1 base and J by 5 bases, and 8 bases separated the two germline ends. The CDR3 totals 12 residues. CDR3 protein: CAWSENRETQYF. CDR3 DNA sequence: TGTGCCTGGAGTGAGAATAGGGAGACCCAGTACTTC.

The rearrangement uses TRBV12-3 or TRBV12-4 and TRBJ2-3, with D perhaps matching TRBD1 or TRBD2 (5 bases each). The V end lost 6 bases, the J end lost 2 bases, and 9 bases lay between the germline ends. The CDR3 totals 13 residues. DNA for the CDR3: TGTGCCAGCAGCCGGGACGACACAGATACGCAGTATTTT. It yields the protein CASSRDDTDTQYF.